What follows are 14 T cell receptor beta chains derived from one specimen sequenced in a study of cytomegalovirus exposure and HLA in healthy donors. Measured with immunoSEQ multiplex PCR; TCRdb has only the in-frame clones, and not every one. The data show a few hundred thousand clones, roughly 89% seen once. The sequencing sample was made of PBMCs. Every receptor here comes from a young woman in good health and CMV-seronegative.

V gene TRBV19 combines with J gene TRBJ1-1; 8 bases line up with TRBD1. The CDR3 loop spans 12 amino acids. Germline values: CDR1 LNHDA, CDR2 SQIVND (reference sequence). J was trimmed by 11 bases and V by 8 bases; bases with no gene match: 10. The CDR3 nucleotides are TGTGCCAGTGAAGGACAGGGTGAGGACGCTTTCTTT. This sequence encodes CASEGQGEDAFF.

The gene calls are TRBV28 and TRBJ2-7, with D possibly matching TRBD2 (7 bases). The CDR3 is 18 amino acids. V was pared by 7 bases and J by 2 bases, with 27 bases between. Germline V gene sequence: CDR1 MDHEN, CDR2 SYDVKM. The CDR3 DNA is TGTGCCAGCACTTCCATCGGGACTACCGAGGGGGTAACCTACGAGCAGTACTTC. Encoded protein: CASTSIGTTEGVTYEQYF.

The chain's CDR3 is CASSRSNEKLFF. The DNA for the CDR3 is TGTGCCAGCAGCCGGTCAAATGAAAAACTGTTTTTT. V gene TRBV9 combines with J gene TRBJ1-4; D not resolved. Trimming left V 4 bases short and J 5 bases short, with 6 bases between. Germline V gene data show CDR1 as SGDLS and CDR2 as YYNGEE. CDR3 size: 12 residues.

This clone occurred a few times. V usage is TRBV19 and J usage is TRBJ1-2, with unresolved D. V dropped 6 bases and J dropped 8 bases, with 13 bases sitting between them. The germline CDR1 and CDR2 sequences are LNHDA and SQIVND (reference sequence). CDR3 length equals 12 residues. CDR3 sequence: CASSGDRAGYTF. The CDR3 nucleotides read TGTGCCAGTAGCGGGGATCGAGCGGGCTACACCTTC.

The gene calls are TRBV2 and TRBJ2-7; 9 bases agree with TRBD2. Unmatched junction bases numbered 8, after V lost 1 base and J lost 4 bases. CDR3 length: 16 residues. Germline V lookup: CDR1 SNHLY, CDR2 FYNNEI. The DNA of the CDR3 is TGTGCCAGCAGTGAAGGATATAGCGGGAGTCTATACGAGCAGTACTTC. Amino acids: CASSEGYSGSLYEQYF.

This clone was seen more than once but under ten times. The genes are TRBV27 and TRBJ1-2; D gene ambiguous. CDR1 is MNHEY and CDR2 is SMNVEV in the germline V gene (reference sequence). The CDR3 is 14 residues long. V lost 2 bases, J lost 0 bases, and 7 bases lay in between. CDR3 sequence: CASSLGRTNYGYTF. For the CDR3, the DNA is TGTGCCAGCAGTTTAGGCAGGACTAACTATGGCTACACCTTC.

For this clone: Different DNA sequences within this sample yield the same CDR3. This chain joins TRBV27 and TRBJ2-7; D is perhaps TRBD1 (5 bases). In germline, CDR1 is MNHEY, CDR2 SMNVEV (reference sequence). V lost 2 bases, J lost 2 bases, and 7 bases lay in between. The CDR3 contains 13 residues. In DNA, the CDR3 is TGTGCCAGCAGTTTAAGGGGCACCTACGAGCAGTACTTC. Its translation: CASSLRGTYEQYF.

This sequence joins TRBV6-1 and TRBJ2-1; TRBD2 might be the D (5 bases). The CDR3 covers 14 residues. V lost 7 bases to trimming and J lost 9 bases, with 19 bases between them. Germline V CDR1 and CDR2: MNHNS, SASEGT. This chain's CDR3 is CASTQRGGPSEQFF. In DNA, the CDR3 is TGTGCCAGCACCCAAAGAGGAGGACCCTCTGAGCAGTTCTTC.

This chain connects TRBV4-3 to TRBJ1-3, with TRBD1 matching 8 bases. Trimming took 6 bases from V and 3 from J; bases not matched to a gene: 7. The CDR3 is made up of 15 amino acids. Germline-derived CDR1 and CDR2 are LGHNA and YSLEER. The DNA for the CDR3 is TGCGCCAGCAGTCAACAGGGGGTAGTTGGAAACACCATATATTTT. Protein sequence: CASSQQGVVGNTIYF.

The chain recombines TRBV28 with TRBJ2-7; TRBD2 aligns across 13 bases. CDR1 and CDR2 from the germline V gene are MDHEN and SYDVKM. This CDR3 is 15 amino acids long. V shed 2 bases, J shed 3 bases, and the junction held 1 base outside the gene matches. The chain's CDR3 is CASSLGLAGVYEQYF. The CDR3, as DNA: TGTGCCAGCAGTTTAGGACTAGCGGGAGTCTACGAGCAGTACTTC.

This CDR3 is CASSEGSGSPLYEQYF. The CDR3 coding sequence is TGTGCCAGCAGTGAAGGTTCAGGCAGTCCCCTCTACGAGCAGTACTTC. The chain recombines TRBV2 with TRBJ2-7, with D hard to call. Per the germline V gene, CDR1 is SNHLY and CDR2 is FYNNEI. The CDR3 contains 16 residues. V shed 1 base and J shed 3 bases, with 16 bases lying between them.

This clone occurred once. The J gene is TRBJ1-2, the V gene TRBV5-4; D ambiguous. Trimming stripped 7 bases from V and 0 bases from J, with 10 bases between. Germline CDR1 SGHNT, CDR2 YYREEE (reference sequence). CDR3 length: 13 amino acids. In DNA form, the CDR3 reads TGTGCCAGCGGGAGTGAAACTAACTATGGCTACACCTTC. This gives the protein CASGSETNYGYTF.

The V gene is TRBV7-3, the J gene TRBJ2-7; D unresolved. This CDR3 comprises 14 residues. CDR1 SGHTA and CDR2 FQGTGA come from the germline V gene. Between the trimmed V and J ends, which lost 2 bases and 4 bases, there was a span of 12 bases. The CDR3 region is CASSLPFSSYEQYF. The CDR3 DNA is TGTGCCAGCAGCTTACCTTTTTCTAGTTACGAGCAGTACTTC.

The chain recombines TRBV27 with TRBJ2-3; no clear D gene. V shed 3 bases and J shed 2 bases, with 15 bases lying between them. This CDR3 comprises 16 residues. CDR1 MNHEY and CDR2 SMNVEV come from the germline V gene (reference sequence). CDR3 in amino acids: CASSFFPEAHTDTQYF. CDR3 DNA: TGTGCCAGCAGTTTTTTTCCCGAGGCCCACACAGATACGCAGTATTTT.